The 15 T cell receptor beta chains below were found in one sample sequenced in a study of shared clonotypes between healthy human individuals. Positively selected for CCR7, the CD45RO-negative cells used as naive CD8 cells excluded terminally differentiated effector memory CD45RA+ cells. TCRdb's copy holds only in-frame clones and misses some; the assay was immunoSEQ multiplex PCR. The repertoire holds about 2,100,000 clones, with 93% as singletons. Sequences were obtained from naive CD8+ T cells from PBMCs. The receptors were sampled from a man aged 18 to 29 in good health. Some clones in this sample may be carry-over from other donors' samples.

This clone was seen more than once but under ten times. This rearrangement joins TRBV4-3 to TRBJ1-5; 7 bases are shared with TRBD1. The V gene's germline CDR1 is LGHNA and CDR2 YSLEER. Trimming at V came to 3 bases and at J to 1 base, leaving 3 bases not matched to a gene. The CDR3 length is 15 residues. CDR3 amino acids: CASSQTGSSNQPQHF. In DNA, the CDR3 is TGCGCCAGCAGCCAGACAGGGAGCAGCAATCAGCCCCAGCATTTT.

The gene calls are TRBV6-5 and TRBJ1-4; weak D call: TRBD1 (6 bases). V was trimmed by 2 bases and J by 6 bases, leaving 10 bases between them. The germline V gene encodes CDR1 MNHEY and CDR2 SVGAGI. The CDR3 covers 14 residues. CDR3 nucleotides: TGTGCCAGCAGTTACCGGGGGCTTTATGAAAAACTGTTTTTT. Translating it yields CASSYRGLYEKLFF.

This clone appeared once. CDR3 sequence: CASSRILLSGIPTYEQYF. The CDR3 coding sequence is TGTGCCAGCAGTAGGATACTCCTCTCAGGGATTCCAACCTACGAGCAGTACTTC. V is TRBV28 and J is TRBJ2-7; TRBD1 might be the D (5 bases). Germline V gene data show CDR1 as MDHEN and CDR2 as SYDVKM. V was cut by 5 bases and J by 2 bases, with 25 bases left in between. This CDR3 is 18 amino acids long.

To note about this clone: The same CDR3 arises from other DNA sequences in this sample as well. J is TRBJ2-7 and V is TRBV9, with 9 nucleotides matching TRBD2. The CDR3 totals 14 residues. With 3 bases clipped from V and 3 bases from J, the junction kept 4 bases outside the gene matches. The V gene's germline CDR1 is SGDLS and CDR2 YYNGEE. The CDR3 region has the DNA TGTGCCAGCAGCGAGGGACTAGCAGGCTACGAGCAGTACTTC. This translates into CASSEGLAGYEQYF.

The CDR3 spells CASQGSQRATDTQYF. The DNA for the CDR3 is TGTGCCAGCCAGGGGTCGCAGCGGGCAACAGATACGCAGTATTTT. This chain links TRBV6-1 with TRBJ2-3; D is possibly TRBD1 or TRBD2 (6 bases each). The CDR3 contains 15 residues. V lost 8 bases to trimming and J lost 3 bases, with 18 bases between them. The V gene's germline CDR1 is MNHNS and CDR2 SASEGT.

V and J are TRBV27 and TRBJ2-7; the match to TRBD1 covers 8 bases. Looked up from germline, CDR1 is MNHEY and CDR2 is SMNVEV (reference sequence). Losses at the gene ends were 4 bases for V and 5 bases for J; bases not matched to a gene: 13. CDR3 length: 16 residues. The chain's CDR3 is CASSSPTRTGIDEQYF. The CDR3 DNA is TGTGCCAGCAGTTCCCCGACCCGGACAGGGATCGACGAGCAGTACTTC.

This chain links TRBV7-9 with TRBJ1-4; D is ambiguous. Germline V gene data show CDR1 as SEHNR and CDR2 as FQNEAQ (reference sequence). The CDR3 loop spans 14 amino acids. V was clipped by 4 bases and J by 8 bases, with 14 bases between them. The DNA for the CDR3 is TGTGCCAGCAGCTCTCCGACCCGGGAGGAAAAACTGTTTTTT. Amino acids: CASSSPTREEKLFF.

The chain links TRBV28 to TRBJ1-1; D is uncertain. The CDR3 consists of 15 residues. The germline CDR1 and CDR2 sequences are MDHEN and SYDVKM. V was clipped by 2 bases and J by 0 bases, with 10 bases between them. CDR3 sequence (DNA): TGTGCCAGCAGTTTAGAAGGTGAACTGAACACTGAAGCTTTCTTT. Its translation is CASSLEGELNTEAFF.

The chain combines TRBV5-8 with TRBJ1-2; TRBD1 might be the D (5 bases). This CDR3 is 13 amino acids long. Germline V gene data show CDR1 as SGHTS and CDR2 as YDEGEE. Trimming pared 5 bases from V and 4 bases from J, leaving 12 bases between. The CDR3 bases are TGTGCCAGCAGGGCCGGGGGGGGCTATGGCTACACCTTC. This encodes CASRAGGGYGYTF.

This chain connects TRBV11-2 to TRBJ2-1; 7 bases agree with TRBD2. The ends lost 3 bases at V and 5 bases at J; junction bases unmatched: 16. The length of the CDR3 is 18 residues. CDR1 is SGHAT and CDR2 is FQNNGV in the germline V gene. The CDR3 nucleotides read TGTGCCAGCAGCTTTACCCGAGCGTGGGGAGGGTCTCACAATGAGCAGTTCTTC. It codes for CASSFTRAWGGSHNEQFF.

This chain uses TRBV27 with TRBJ2-2; 10 positions agree with TRBD1. Losses at the gene ends were 5 bases for V and 4 bases for J; bases not matched to a gene: 16. The CDR3 is made up of 19 amino acids. The V gene's germline CDR1 is MNHEY and CDR2 SMNVEV (reference sequence). CDR3 sequence reads: CASSPSSSGQGSGTGELFF. The CDR3, as DNA: TGTGCCAGCAGTCCCTCATCCTCGGGACAGGGGTCGGGCACCGGGGAGCTGTTTTTT.

The chain combines TRBV7-3 with TRBJ2-2; D perhaps matches TRBD1 (5 bases). Germline CDR1 and CDR2: SGHTA and FQGTGA. Trimming left V 1 base short and J 1 base short, with 13 bases between. CDR3 length: 17 amino acids. CDR3 sequence (DNA): TGTGCCAGCAGCTTAAACAATATGCAGGGGAACACCGGGGAGCTGTTTTTT. It codes for CASSLNNMQGNTGELFF. The full variable domain, its missing parts supplied by reference TRBV7-3 and TRBJ2-2, is GAGVSQTPSNKVTEKGKYVELRCDPISGHTALYWYRQSLGQGPEFLIYFQGTGAADDSGLPNDRFFAVRPEGSVSTLKIQRTERGDSAVYLCASSLNNMQGNTGELFFGEGSRLTVL.

This chain connects TRBV9 to TRBJ2-3; a weak D match, TRBD1 (5 bases). Trimming took off 4 bases at V and 1 base at J, with 13 bases between the two ends. The CDR3 length is 15 residues. Germline V gene data show CDR1 as SGDLS and CDR2 as YYNGEE. CDR3 amino acids: CASSYAGQGTDTQYF. The CDR3 nucleotides read TGTGCCAGCAGCTACGCTGGACAAGGCACAGATACGCAGTATTTT.

The rearrangement uses TRBV6-1 and TRBJ2-7; 7 bases are shared with TRBD2. CDR1 and CDR2 (germline): MNHNS, SASEGT. Trimming took 3 bases from V and 4 from J; bases not matched to a gene: 6. The CDR3 has 14 amino acids. Here the CDR3 DNA reads TGTGCCAGCAGTGAGGGAGGGAGTCCGTACGAGCAGTACTTC. Translating gives CASSEGGSPYEQYF.

The count of this clone is one. The rearrangement links TRBV11-2 to TRBJ2-3; perhaps TRBD2 as D (6 bases). Germline V gene sequence: CDR1 SGHAT, CDR2 FQNNGV. The CDR3 sequence is 15 residues long. V gave up 1 base and J gave up 4 bases, with 12 bases separating them. In DNA, the CDR3 is TGTGCCAGCAGCTTAGTCGGAGGGTTCCCAGATACGCAGTATTTT. It yields the protein CASSLVGGFPDTQYF.